This TCR beta chain was retrieved from a study of blood T cells in healthy people across ages. Study-wide results and limits: Observed TCR beta diversity showed a strong correlation with the percentage of naive T cells as measured by flow cytometry. The fall in TCR beta diversity per million T cells was roughly linear with age. Donor CMV infection status was unknown, possibly confounding age-related changes in expanded clonotypes.

A sample-barcoded 5' primer and a J-beta primer mix were used in a second PCR of about 7 to 12 cycles. TCRdb redid the calling of the 5' RACE reads with MiXCR, one entry per CDR3 protein. Of around 620,000 distinct CDR3 sequences listed, roughly 29% are singletons. Germline-derived CDR1 and CDR2 are SGHRS and YFSETQ. V dropped 4 bases and J dropped 4; count of bases not matched to a gene: 5. This CDR3 comprises 14 residues. Total RNA extraction produced at least 5.5 micrograms (per sample) for the study. This clonotype has just a few counts. What it binds is unknown. What was sequenced was blood. This chain uses TRBV5-1 with TRBJ1-2; 9 nucleotides agree with TRBD1. This clonotype was obtained from a woman aged 70 to 79 in good health. CDR3 sequence (DNA): TGCGCCAGCAGCGACACAGGGGGCAGCTATGGCTACACCTTC. Amino acid sequence: CASSDTGGSYGYTF.